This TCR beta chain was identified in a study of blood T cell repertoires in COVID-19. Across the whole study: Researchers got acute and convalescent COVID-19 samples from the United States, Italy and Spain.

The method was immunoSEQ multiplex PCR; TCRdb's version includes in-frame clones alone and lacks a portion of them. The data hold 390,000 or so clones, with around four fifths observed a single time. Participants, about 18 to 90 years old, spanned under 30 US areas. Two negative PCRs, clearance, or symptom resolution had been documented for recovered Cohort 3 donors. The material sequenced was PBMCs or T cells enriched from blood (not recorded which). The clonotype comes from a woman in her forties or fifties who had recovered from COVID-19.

The CDR3 spells CASSPKPAGTASNQPQHF. CDR3 sequence (DNA): TGTGCCAGCTCACCTAAGCCGGCCGGGACAGCGAGCAATCAGCCCCAGCATTTT. The chain joins TRBV18 to TRBJ1-5, with 7 bases lining up with TRBD1. The CDR3 contains 18 residues. Per the germline V gene, CDR1 is KGHSH and CDR2 is LQKENI. The V gene end was trimmed by 3 bases and the J gene end by 1 base; junction bases not matched to a gene: 12.